The 18 T cell receptor beta chains listed next were all sequenced from one sample in a study of T cells in pancreatic ductal adenocarcinoma. The data were produced by immunoSEQ multiplex PCR, yet TCRdb's version contains in-frame clones alone and is incomplete. Among under 15,000 clones, roughly 85% were seen once, and the ten largest hold around 19%. Surgery without prior neoadjuvant therapy was the treatment of the selected pancreatic ductal adenocarcinoma patients. Sequencing used PBMCs. The source is a human donor with pancreatic ductal adenocarcinoma.

The chain is built from TRBV7-9 and TRBJ2-4; possible D gene TRBD2, 5 bases. There are 16 residues in the CDR3. CDR1 SEHNR and CDR2 FQNEAQ come from the germline V gene (reference sequence). The V gene lost 5 bases and the J gene lost 8 bases, with 22 bases spanning the gap. CDR3 protein: CASSERSPPVGDIQYF. The DNA of the CDR3 is TGTGCCAGCAGCGAGCGGAGCCCCCCGGTCGGGGACATTCAGTACTTC. The whole variable domain, remainder taken from reference TRBV7-9 and TRBJ2-4, is DTGVSQNPRHKITKRGQNVTFRCDPISEHNRLYWYRQTLGQGPEFLTYFQNEAQLEKSRLLSDRFSAERPKGSFSTLEIQRTEQGDSAMYLCASSERSPPVGDIQYFGAGTRLSVL.

The chain carries TRBV6-5 and TRBJ2-7; 11 positions agree with TRBD1. The CDR3 totals 13 residues. Germline CDR1 is MNHEY and CDR2 is SVGAGI. The V and J ends lost 6 bases and 9 bases, in that order; junction bases with no gene match: 7. CDR3 loop: CASRDGTGGGQYF. The CDR3 coding sequence is TGTGCCAGCAGAGATGGGACAGGGGGAGGGCAGTACTTC.

This clone was seen once. The chain links TRBV28 to TRBJ1-5; a weak D match, TRBD1 (5 bases). V was clipped by 2 bases and J by 1 base, with 9 bases between them. The CDR3 extends over 15 amino acids. Germline loops: CDR1 MDHEN, CDR2 SYDVKM. The CDR3, as DNA: TGTGCCAGCAGTTTAGGGGCAGGGAGCAATCAGCCCCAGCATTTT. Residues: CASSLGAGSNQPQHF.

J is TRBJ2-5 and V is TRBV7-9; D is perhaps TRBD2 (6 bases). Per the germline V gene, CDR1 is SEHNR and CDR2 is FQNEAQ (reference sequence). The CDR3 loop spans 15 amino acids. Trimming left V 5 bases short and J 1 base short, with 14 bases between. The CDR3 sequence is CASSKSGLVQETQYF. Written as DNA, the CDR3 is TGTGCCAGCAGCAAAAGCGGGCTAGTCCAAGAGACCCAGTACTTC.

The chain joins TRBV27 to TRBJ2-7; 13 positions agree with TRBD2. The CDR3 covers 17 residues. The ends lost 5 bases at V and 3 bases at J; junction bases unmatched: 10. The V gene's germline CDR1 is MNHEY and CDR2 SMNVEV (reference sequence). The CDR3 DNA follows: TGTGCCAGCAGTCCCGGGACTAGCGGGATGGGCGGCTACGAGCAGTACTTC. It codes for CASSPGTSGMGGYEQYF.

The chain joins TRBV4-1 to TRBJ1-5, with unresolved D. V was trimmed by 1 base and J by 9 bases, leaving 10 bases between them. This CDR3 is built from 13 residues. The germline V gene encodes CDR1 MGHRA and CDR2 YSYEKL. CDR3 in amino acids: CASSQVLRTPQHF. In nucleotides, the CDR3 is TGCGCCAGCAGCCAAGTATTAAGGACGCCCCAGCATTTT.

The V call is TRBV2, the J call TRBJ1-2; a possible D gene is TRBD1 (6 bases). Trimming removed 5 bases at V and 7 bases at J, with 17 bases between. Germline V lookup: CDR1 SNHLY, CDR2 FYNNEI. The length of the CDR3 is 14 residues. CDR3 region: CASSRETNRVGYTF. The DNA of the CDR3 is TGTGCCAGCAGTCGGGAAACAAACAGGGTTGGCTACACCTTC.

The genes are TRBV9 and TRBJ2-3; 12 nucleotides align to TRBD2. V gave up 4 bases and J gave up 6 bases; unmatched junction bases: 9. The V gene's germline CDR1 is SGDLS and CDR2 YYNGEE. CDR3 size: 16 residues. The CDR3 DNA sequence: TGTGCCAGCAGCCAGACTAGCGGGGGTTCAGGGGATACGCAGTATTTT. Its translation is CASSQTSGGSGDTQYF.

The rearrangement links TRBV7-2 to TRBJ2-7, with 11 bases matching TRBD2. The CDR3 covers 16 residues. The germline V gene has CDR1 SGHTA and CDR2 FQGNSA. The V segment lost 1 base and the J segment 9 bases; nucleotides outside the gene matches: 11. CDR3 in amino acids: CASSLDSPLAGGGQYF. The CDR3 bases are TGTGCCAGCAGCTTAGACTCCCCGCTAGCGGGAGGCGGGCAGTACTTC.

The V gene is TRBV29-1, the J gene TRBJ2-3; D ambiguous. The germline V and J ends were trimmed by 0 bases and 2 bases, with 15 bases remaining between them. Per the germline V gene, CDR1 is SQVTM and CDR2 is ANQGSEA. The CDR3 is made up of 16 amino acids. This CDR3 reads CSVEEWAETATDTQYF. The CDR3 bases are TGCAGCGTTGAAGAGTGGGCGGAGACGGCCACAGATACGCAGTATTTT.

The genes are TRBV5-1 and TRBJ2-7; 7 bases are shared with TRBD1. The CDR3 has 17 residues. V trimming: 3 bases; J trimming: 1 base; junction bases outside the gene matches: 13. Germline CDR1 SGHRS, CDR2 YFSETQ. CDR3 amino acids: CASSSSSLKGQSYEQYF. CDR3 coding DNA: TGCGCCAGCAGCTCGAGCTCCTTGAAGGGACAGTCCTACGAGCAGTACTTC.

J is TRBJ2-1 and V is TRBV19; perhaps TRBD2 as D (5 bases). This CDR3 has 13 residues. CDR1 and CDR2 from the germline V gene are LNHDA and SQIVND (reference sequence). V lost 6 bases, J lost 8 bases, and 14 bases lay in between. Written as DNA, the CDR3 is TGTGCCAGTAGCTACACTAGGAACCATGAGCAGTTCTTC. This sequence encodes CASSYTRNHEQFF.

The sample holds a few counts of this clone. The V gene is TRBV11-2, the J gene TRBJ2-2; weak D call: TRBD2 (6 bases). The CDR3 is made up of 18 amino acids. V gave up 2 bases and J gave up 0 bases, with 16 bases separating them. Germline V gene sequence: CDR1 SGHAT, CDR2 FQNNGV. The CDR3 reads CASSLSAGWEPNTGELFF. CDR3 nucleotides: TGTGCCAGCAGCTTATCGGCGGGGTGGGAACCGAACACCGGGGAGCTGTTTTTT.

The CDR3 loop reads CASSLDRGYTDTQYF. As DNA, the CDR3 is TGTGCCAGCAGCTTGGACAGGGGGTACACAGATACGCAGTATTTT. The chain recombines TRBV5-4 with TRBJ2-3, with 8 bases matching TRBD1. V dropped 0 bases and J dropped 2; count of bases not matched to a gene: 2. There are 15 residues in the CDR3. In germline, CDR1 is SGHNT, CDR2 YYREEE (reference sequence).

The rearrangement joins TRBV7-7 to TRBJ2-3, with unresolved D. Germline CDR1 SSHAT, CDR2 FNYEAQ (reference sequence). Trimming took 5 bases from V and 2 from J, leaving 8 bases between them. The CDR3 runs to 13 residues. CDR3 residues: CASSTTNTDTQYF. The DNA of the CDR3 is TGTGCCAGCAGCACGACGAACACAGATACGCAGTATTTT.

This chain joins TRBV6-5 and TRBJ1-5; D perhaps matches TRBD1 (5 bases). This CDR3 comprises 15 residues. Germline V lookup: CDR1 MNHEY, CDR2 SVGAGI. The germline V and J ends were trimmed by 7 bases and 5 bases, with 18 bases remaining between them. CDR3 nucleotide sequence: TGTGCCAGCACCCCCGGGGCAGGGTGGGATCAGCCCCAGCATTTT. Amino acid sequence: CASTPGAGWDQPQHF.

The chain employs TRBV7-8 and TRBJ2-3, with 9 bases identical to TRBD2. The CDR3 has 17 residues. Germline V gene lookup returns CDR1 SGHVS and CDR2 FQNEAQ. The J segment lost 1 base and the V segment lost 2 bases, leaving 7 bases of the junction unmatched. Here the CDR3 DNA reads TGTGCCAGCAGCTTACGAGGTAGCGGGGGCCGCACAGATACGCAGTATTTT. Amino acids: CASSLRGSGGRTDTQYF.

The chain carries TRBV11-2 and TRBJ2-1, with 8 bases aligning to TRBD2. Germline V gene lookup returns CDR1 SGHAT and CDR2 FQNNGV. V was pared by 4 bases and J by 9 bases, with 11 bases of the junction left unmatched. The CDR3 spans 15 residues. Here the CDR3 reads CASSSPGLGGREQFF. The CDR3 DNA is TGTGCCAGCAGCTCCCCGGGACTAGGTGGACGTGAGCAGTTCTTC.